The 7 T cell receptor beta chains presented below share a single source sample, sequenced in a study of blood T cell repertoires in COVID-19. The repertoire was sequenced with immunoSEQ multiplex PCR; TCRdb's copy has only in-frame clones and lacks some. The profile shows 200,000 to 300,000 clones, approximately 88% of them singletons. The sample consisted of PBMCs or T cells enriched from blood (not recorded which). Receptor source: a woman aged 40 to 55 with acute COVID-19.

The gene calls are TRBV5-1 and TRBJ1-2; a weak D match, TRBD1 (6 bases). The CDR3 totals 15 residues. Trimming removed 4 bases from V and 2 bases from J, with 15 bases in between. Germline CDR1 reads SGHRS; CDR2 reads YFSETQ. The chain's CDR3 is CASSQDWTANYGYTF. The CDR3 DNA reads as TGCGCCAGCAGCCAAGATTGGACAGCAAACTATGGCTACACCTTC.

The genes are TRBV18 and TRBJ2-2, with 10 bases fitting TRBD2. The V gene end was trimmed by 2 bases and the J gene end by 1 base; junction bases not matched to a gene: 1. Per the germline V gene, CDR1 is KGHSH and CDR2 is LQKENI. This CDR3 comprises 16 residues. The CDR3: CASSPSSGRNTGELFF. CDR3 in DNA: TGTGCCAGCTCACCATCTAGCGGGAGGAACACCGGGGAGCTGTTTTTT.

The V gene is TRBV7-3, the J gene TRBJ1-1, with D maybe TRBD1 (5 bases). V lost 8 bases to trimming and J lost 3 bases, with 13 bases between them. The germline V gene has CDR1 SGHTA and CDR2 FQGTGA. The CDR3 totals 13 residues. CDR3 DNA sequence: TGTGCCAGCCGGGGGTCGAGGGACACTGAAGCTTTCTTT. This translates into CASRGSRDTEAFF.

This sequence joins TRBV2 and TRBJ1-2; D uncertain. V lost 3 bases, J lost 4 bases, and 12 bases lay in between. Germline V gene lookup returns CDR1 SNHLY and CDR2 FYNNEI. This CDR3 has 14 amino acids. The CDR3 loop reads CASSELQNLYGYTF. The CDR3 DNA follows: TGTGCCAGCAGTGAGCTCCAGAACCTCTATGGCTACACCTTC.

This clone occurred a few times. V gene TRBV11-3 combines with J gene TRBJ1-2, with 9 bases that match TRBD1. CDR3 size: 15 residues. V shed 1 base and J 2 bases; nucleotides not matched to a gene: 2. Germline lookup yields CDR1 SGHNT and CDR2 YENEEA. The CDR3 DNA reads as TGTGCCAGCAGCTTAGGGGGGACAGGGAACTATGGCTACACCTTC. It yields the protein CASSLGGTGNYGYTF.

In this sample, this clone turned up once. The V and J genes are TRBV2 and TRBJ1-4, with 8 bases fitting TRBD1. The germline gives CDR1 SNHLY, CDR2 FYNNEI. The CDR3 consists of 14 residues. The V and J ends lost 3 bases and 4 bases, in that order; junction bases with no gene match: 1. CDR3 nucleotide sequence: TGTGCCAGCAGTGACGGACAGGGTAATGAAAAACTGTTTTTT. It specifies CASSDGQGNEKLFF.

V and J are TRBV4-3 and TRBJ1-4; D unresolved. Germline CDR1 LGHNA, CDR2 YSLEER. This CDR3 contains 16 residues. Trimming stripped 1 base from V and 11 bases from J, with 20 bases between. The CDR3 DNA reads TGCGCCAGCAGCCAAGTTCCCGCGAATCCGAGAGAGAAACTGTTTTTT. This gives the protein CASSQVPANPREKLFF.